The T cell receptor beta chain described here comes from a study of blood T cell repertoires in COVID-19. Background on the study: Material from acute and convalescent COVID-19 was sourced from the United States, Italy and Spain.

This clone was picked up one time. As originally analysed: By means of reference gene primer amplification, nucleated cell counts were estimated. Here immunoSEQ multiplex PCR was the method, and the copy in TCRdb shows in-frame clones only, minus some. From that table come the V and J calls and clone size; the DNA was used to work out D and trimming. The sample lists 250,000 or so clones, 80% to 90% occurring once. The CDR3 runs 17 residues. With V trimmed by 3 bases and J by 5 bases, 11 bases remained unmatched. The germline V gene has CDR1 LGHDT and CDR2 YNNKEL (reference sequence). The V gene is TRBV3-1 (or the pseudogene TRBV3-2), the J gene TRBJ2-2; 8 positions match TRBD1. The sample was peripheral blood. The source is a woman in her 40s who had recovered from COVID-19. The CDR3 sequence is CASSQLPTGAGTGELFF. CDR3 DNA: TGTGCCAGCAGCCAGCTACCGACAGGGGCTGGAACCGGGGAGCTGTTTTTT.